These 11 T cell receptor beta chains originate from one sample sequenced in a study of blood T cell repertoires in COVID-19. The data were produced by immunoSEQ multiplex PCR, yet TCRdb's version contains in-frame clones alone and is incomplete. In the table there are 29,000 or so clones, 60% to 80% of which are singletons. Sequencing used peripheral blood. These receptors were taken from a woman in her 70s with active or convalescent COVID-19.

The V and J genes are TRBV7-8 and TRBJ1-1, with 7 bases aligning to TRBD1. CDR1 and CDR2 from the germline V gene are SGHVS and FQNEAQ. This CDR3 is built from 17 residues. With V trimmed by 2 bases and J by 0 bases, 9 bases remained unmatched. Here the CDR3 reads CASSLRTTGSMNTEAFF. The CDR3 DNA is TGTGCCAGCAGCTTAAGGACGACAGGGAGCATGAACACTGAAGCTTTCTTT.

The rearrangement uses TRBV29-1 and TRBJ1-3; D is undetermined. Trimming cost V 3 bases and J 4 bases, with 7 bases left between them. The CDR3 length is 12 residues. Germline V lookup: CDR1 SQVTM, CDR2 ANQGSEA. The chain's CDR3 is CSVDIGGNTIYF. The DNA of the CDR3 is TGCAGCGTTGATATCGGGGGAAACACCATATATTTT.

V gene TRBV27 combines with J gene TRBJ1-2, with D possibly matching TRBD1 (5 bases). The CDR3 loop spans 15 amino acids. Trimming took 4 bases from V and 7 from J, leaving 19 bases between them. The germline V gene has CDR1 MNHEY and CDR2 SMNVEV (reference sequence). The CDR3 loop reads CASSSQTGGGRGYTF. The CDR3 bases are TGTGCCAGCAGTTCCCAGACGGGGGGAGGTCGTGGCTACACCTTC.

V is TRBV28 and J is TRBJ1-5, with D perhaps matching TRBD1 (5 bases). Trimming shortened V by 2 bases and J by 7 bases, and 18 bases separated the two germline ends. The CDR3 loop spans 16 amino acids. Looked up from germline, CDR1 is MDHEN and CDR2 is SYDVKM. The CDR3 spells CASSLGWAGKEQPQHF. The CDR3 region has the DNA TGTGCCAGCAGTTTAGGGTGGGCAGGGAAAGAACAGCCCCAGCATTTT. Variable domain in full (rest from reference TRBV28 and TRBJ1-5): DVKVTQSSRYLVKRTGEKVFLECVQDMDHENMFWYRQDPGLGLRLIYFSYDVKMKEKGDIPEGYSVSREKKERFSLILESASTNQTSMYLCASSLGWAGKEQPQHFGDGTRLSIL.

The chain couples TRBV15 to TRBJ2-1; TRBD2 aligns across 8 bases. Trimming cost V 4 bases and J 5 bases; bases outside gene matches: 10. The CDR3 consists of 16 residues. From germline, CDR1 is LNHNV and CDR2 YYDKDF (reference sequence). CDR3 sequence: CATSTLEAGGHNEQFF. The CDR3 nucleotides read TGTGCCACCAGCACCCTCGAGGCGGGAGGCCACAATGAGCAGTTCTTC.

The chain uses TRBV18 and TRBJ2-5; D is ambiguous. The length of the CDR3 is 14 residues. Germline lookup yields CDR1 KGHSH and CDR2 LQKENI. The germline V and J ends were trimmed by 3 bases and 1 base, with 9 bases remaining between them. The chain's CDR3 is CASSPNWAQETQYF. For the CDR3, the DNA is TGTGCCAGCTCACCGAATTGGGCCCAAGAGACCCAGTACTTC.

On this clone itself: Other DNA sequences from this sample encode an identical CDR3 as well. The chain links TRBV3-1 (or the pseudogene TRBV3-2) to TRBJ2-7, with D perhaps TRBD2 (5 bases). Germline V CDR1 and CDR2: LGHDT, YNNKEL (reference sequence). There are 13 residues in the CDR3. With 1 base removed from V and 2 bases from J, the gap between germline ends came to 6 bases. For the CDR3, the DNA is TGTGCCAGCAGCCAAGGAGGGCCCTACGAGCAGTACTTC. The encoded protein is CASSQGGPYEQYF.

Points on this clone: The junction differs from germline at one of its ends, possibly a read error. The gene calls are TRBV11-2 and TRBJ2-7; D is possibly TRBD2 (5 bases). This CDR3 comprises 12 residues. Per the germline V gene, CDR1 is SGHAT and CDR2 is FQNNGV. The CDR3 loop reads CASNLRGYEQYF. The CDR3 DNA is TGTGCCAGCAACTTACGGGGCTACGAGCAGTACTTC.

The CDR3 spells CASSVMTGKTNEKLFF. Here the CDR3 DNA reads TGTGCCAGCAGCGTGATGACAGGGAAAACTAATGAAAAACTGTTTTTT. The rearrangement joins TRBV5-6 to TRBJ1-4; 7 bases align to TRBD1. Germline V gene data show CDR1 as SGHDT and CDR2 as YYEEEE. This CDR3 contains 16 residues. The junction had 7 bases not matched to a gene; V was cut back by 4 bases and J by 1 base.

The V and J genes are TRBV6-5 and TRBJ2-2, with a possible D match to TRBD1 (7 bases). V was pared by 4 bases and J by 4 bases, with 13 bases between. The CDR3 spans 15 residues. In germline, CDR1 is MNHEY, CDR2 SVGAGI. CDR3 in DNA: TGTGCCAGCAGTTGGGGGGACAGAGTCACCGGGGAGCTGTTTTTT. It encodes CASSWGDRVTGELFF.

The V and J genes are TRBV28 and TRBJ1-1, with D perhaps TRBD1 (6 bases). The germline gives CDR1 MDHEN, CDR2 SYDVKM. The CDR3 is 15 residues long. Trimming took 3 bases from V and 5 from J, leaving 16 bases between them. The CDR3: CASSLITGSGTEAFF. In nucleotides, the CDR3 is TGTGCCAGCAGTTTGATTACAGGGAGTGGAACTGAAGCTTTCTTT.